The clone carrying this TCR beta chain was detected a few times. This sample stems from a study of blood T cell repertoires in COVID-19. Using immunoSEQ multiplex PCR, the repertoire was profiled, and TCRdb retains in-frame clones only, with some absent. The top ten clones hold 6.5% to 8% of a sample with about 100,000 clones, roughly 90% of them seen once. Germline V lookup: CDR1 MRHNA, CDR2 SNTAGT. CDR3 length: 15 residues. With V trimmed by 3 bases and J by 1 base, 5 bases remained unmatched. The chain links TRBV6-4 to TRBJ2-7; 8 nucleotides align to TRBD2. Material for sequencing was peripheral blood. The source of this sequence is a man aged 30-40 years in a cohort sampled during active COVID-19. The CDR3 is CASSEQLAASYEQYF. CDR3 nucleotide sequence: TGTGCCAGCAGTGAACAACTAGCGGCATCCTACGAGCAGTACTTC.